This T cell receptor beta chain was recorded in a study of cytotoxic CD8 clonotypes in ibrutinib-treated CLL. Study-wide background: Within the patient group, around 11 were relapsed/refractory and roughly 14 treatment-naive, and 17 were IGHV unmutated. About 24 partial and 2 complete responses; at median 68 months, around 14 remitted, around twelve progressed.

TCRdb's copy holds only in-frame clones and misses some; the assay was immunoSEQ multiplex PCR. This sample has 150,000 or so clones; approximately 90% occur once, and the top ten carry around 3%. Findings and limits, study-wide: A rise in clonality was seen at ibrutinib response, and a fall back toward baseline was seen at progression.

In regard to this clone: No antigen is known for it.

Looked up from germline, CDR1 is SGHTA and CDR2 is FQGTGA. The CDR3 runs 14 residues. Trimming removed 2 bases at V and 3 bases at J, with 9 bases between. The rearrangement joins TRBV7-3 to TRBJ2-3; no definite D call. This clonotype was obtained from a human donor with chronic lymphocytic leukemia. The sample was PBMCs, taken at disease progression, from a patient treated with ibrutinib. The CDR3: CASSLGAATDTQYF. As DNA, the CDR3 is TGTGCCAGCAGCTTAGGTGCAGCTACAGATACGCAGTATTTT.